Listed below are T cell receptor beta chains from one sample, sequenced in a study of T cell changes during pregnancy in multiple sclerosis. The data were produced by immunoSEQ multiplex PCR, yet TCRdb's version contains in-frame clones alone and is incomplete. In the table there are some 38,000 clones, 91% of which are singletons. The sample was CD4+ T cells from peripheral blood mononuclear cells, taken in the second trimester of pregnancy. These receptors originate from a female donor in good health, enrolled as a control in a pregnancy study. The CDR3 runs from the conserved cysteine through the conserved F or W. The D gene is left open where the match is weak. Clone size, where shown, is once, few, many, or a class for clones that have expanded.

V gene	clone size	D gene	J gene	CDR3 protein	CDR3 DNA
TRBV7-2	-	-	TRBJ1-5	CASSFEASRGNQPQHF	TGTGCCAGCAGCTTCGAGGCGTCGCGTGGCAATCAGCCCCAGCATTTT
TRBV7-2	-	-	TRBJ1-3	CASSFRVTSSGNTIYF	TGTGCCAGCAGCTTTCGTGTCACGAGCTCTGGAAACACCATATATTTT
TRBV11-2	-	TRBD1	TRBJ2-1	CASSSPWGQVNEQFF	TGTGCCAGCAGCTCCCCTTGGGGACAGGTCAATGAGCAGTTCTTC
TRBV4-1	once	TRBD1	TRBJ1-5	CASSQEGQGSNQPQHF	TGCGCCAGCAGCCAAGAAGGACAGGGGAGCAATCAGCCCCAGCATTTT
TRBV2	-	-	TRBJ1-4	CASSSVEKLFF	TGTGCCAGCAGTTCCGTCGAAAAACTGTTTTTT
TRBV10-3	-	-	TRBJ1-2	CAISERSGTYGYTF	TGTGCCATCAGTGAAAGGTCGGGTACCTATGGCTACACCTTC
TRBV10-3	-	-	TRBJ1-3	CAISEGETPGNTIYF	TGTGCCATCAGTGAGGGGGAGACTCCGGGAAACACCATATATTTT
TRBV6-1	-	-	TRBJ2-1	CASNSGFITHNEQFF	TGTGCCAGCAATTCAGGGTTTATTACACACAATGAGCAGTTCTTC
TRBV30	-	-	TRBJ1-5	CAWRRGQPSNQPQHF	TGTGCCTGGAGAAGAGGACAGCCTAGCAATCAGCCCCAGCATTTT
TRBV7-2	-	-	TRBJ2-4	CASSLNRDIQYF	TGTGCCAGCAGCTTAAACAGGGACATTCAGTACTTC
TRBV29-1	-	TRBD1	TRBJ2-1	CSVDRPGQPSYNEQFF	TGCAGCGTTGATCGTCCGGGACAGCCCTCCTACAATGAGCAGTTCTTC
TRBV5-4	-	-	TRBJ1-1	CASTGTPESEAFF	TGTGCCAGCACCGGGACACCGGAGTCTGAAGCTTTCTTT
TRBV14	-	TRBD2	TRBJ2-5	CASSQGQTSGGTFQETQYF	TGTGCCAGCAGCCAAGGACAGACTAGCGGGGGAACCTTCCAAGAGACCCAGTACTTC
TRBV7-2	-	TRBD2	TRBJ2-7	CASSFAGGAYEQYF	TGTGCCAGCAGCTTTGCGGGGGGAGCCTACGAGCAGTACTTC
TRBV19	once	-	TRBJ1-2	CASSVGAHYGYTF	TGTGCCAGTAGCGTAGGAGCTCACTATGGCTACACCTTC
TRBV6-6	-	-	TRBJ1-1	CASSYSGEAKGPEAFF	TGTGCCAGCAGTTACTCTGGGGAGGCTAAGGGACCTGAAGCTTTCTTT